This TCR beta chain was sequenced in a study of blood T cell repertoires in COVID-19 (dated by TCRdb to about 2020). With regard to the full study: Collaborator samples came from the United States, Italy and Spain and covered acute and convalescent phases of COVID-19. Deeply sampled blood TCRbeta repertoires from subjects exposed to, actively infected with, or recovered from COVID-19 were included in the dataset. The repertoires were released in a freely available public database meant as a resource for research on the immune response to SARS-CoV-2. Where HLA class I and class II types were available, the types were taken from metadata supplied by the sample provider, not from assay-based typing. The prospective study material was composed of cDNA or gDNA derived from T cells, B-cell-depleted T cells, or PBMCs. Nearly every sample came with metadata listing a de-identified subject ID, COVID-19 status, age in years and sex. The samples were drawn from two sources: the first 160 participants of the ongoing ImmuneRACE study, and 950 to 1,500 subjects contributed by 6 global collaborators. What the research found in general, with its limitations: The amount of clinical and demographic metadata varied by source and participant and was provided uncurated.

The germline V gene encodes CDR1 MNHEY and CDR2 SVGAGI. A distance of 12 bases separates the germline ends of V and J, which lose 5 bases and 5 bases respectively. The CDR3 spans 13 residues, from the cysteine through the phenylalanine. Only the CDR3 DNA stays, 39 bases, in frame from base 1. A note on this clone: Its binding antigen is unknown. Base qualities are missing; no much larger clone stands one base away.

TCRbeta CDR3 regions were amplified from genomic DNA using the immunoSEQ Assay, a bias-controlled multiplex PCR. The paper's data handling went like this. Within the assay, amplification of reference gene primers was used to estimate how many nucleated cells each sample contained. To quantify the absolute abundance of each unique TCRbeta CDR3 rearrangement, sequence reads were collapsed and filtered. For each sample, productive Simpson clonality was calculated as the square root of Simpson's diversity index over productive rearrangements. TCRdb carries this immuneACCESS record with in-frame sequences only. Its versions omit some clonotypes, under half of them owing to an unresolved V gene in the studies checked, with the rest unexplained. V, J and clone size were drawn from that table, and D and trimming were deduced from the DNA. The sample table holds 360,000 or so clones, of which roughly 90% were seen once. 6.5% to 8% of the sample is held by the ten biggest clonotypes.

Each collaborating institution followed its own protocols to collect whole blood in K2EDTA tubes. For TCRbeta analysis, collaborator samples were shipped as frozen whole blood, as isolated PBMCs, or as DNA extracted from either sample type. The clonotype originates from a man in his late teens or twenties with active or convalescent COVID-19. This chain is built from TRBV6-5 and TRBJ1-1, with an unclear D gene assignment. The sample consisted of peripheral blood. The CDR3 region has the sequence CASSRLRTTEAFF. The DNA is TGTGCCAGCAGTAGACTCCGGACTACTGAAGCTTTCTTT.